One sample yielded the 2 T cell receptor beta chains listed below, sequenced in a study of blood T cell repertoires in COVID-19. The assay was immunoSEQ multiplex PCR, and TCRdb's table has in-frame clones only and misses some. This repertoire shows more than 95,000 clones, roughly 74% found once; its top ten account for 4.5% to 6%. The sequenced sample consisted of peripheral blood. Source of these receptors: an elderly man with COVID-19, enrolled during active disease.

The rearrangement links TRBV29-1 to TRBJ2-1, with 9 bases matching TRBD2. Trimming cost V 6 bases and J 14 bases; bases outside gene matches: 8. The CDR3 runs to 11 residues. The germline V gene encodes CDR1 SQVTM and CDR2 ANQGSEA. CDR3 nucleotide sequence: TGCAGCGTCGCGACTAGCGGAGGAGAGTTCTTC. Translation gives CSVATSGGEFF.

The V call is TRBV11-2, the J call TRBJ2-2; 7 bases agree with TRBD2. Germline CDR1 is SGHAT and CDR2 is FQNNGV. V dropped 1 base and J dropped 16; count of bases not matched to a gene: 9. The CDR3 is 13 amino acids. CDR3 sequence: CASSLGGVRETFF. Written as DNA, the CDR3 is TGTGCCAGCAGCTTAGGAGGTGTGCGGGAGACGTTTTTT.